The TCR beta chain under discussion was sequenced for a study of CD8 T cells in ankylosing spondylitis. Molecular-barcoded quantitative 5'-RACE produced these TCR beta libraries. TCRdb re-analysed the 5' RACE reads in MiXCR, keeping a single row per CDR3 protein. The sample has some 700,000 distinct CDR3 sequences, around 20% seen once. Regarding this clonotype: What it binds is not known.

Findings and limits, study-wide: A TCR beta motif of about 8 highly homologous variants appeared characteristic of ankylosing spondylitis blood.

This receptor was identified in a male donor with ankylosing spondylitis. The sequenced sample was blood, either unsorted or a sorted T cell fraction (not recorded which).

The CDR3 protein is CASSQDRGDGYTF. In nucleotides, the CDR3 is TGTGCCAGCAGCCAAGACAGGGGGGATGGCTACACCTTC. V gene TRBV4-2 combines with J gene TRBJ1-2; TRBD1 agrees at 7 bases. Per germline, CDR1 LGHNA and CDR2 YNFKEQ. The CDR3 runs to 13 residues. V was clipped by 0 bases and J by 6 bases; unmatched bases: 1.